These 7 T cell receptor beta chains were sequenced from one sample in a study of blood T cell repertoires in COVID-19. Using immunoSEQ multiplex PCR, the repertoire was profiled, and TCRdb retains in-frame clones only, with some absent. Among approximately 140,000 clones listed, about nine tenths were seen once. The sequencing input was peripheral blood. These receptors were taken from a woman aged 55-69 years with active or convalescent COVID-19.

The chain couples TRBV9 to TRBJ1-3; D gene unclear. The CDR3 is 16 residues long. CDR1 is SGDLS and CDR2 is YYNGEE in the germline V gene. Trimming pared 0 bases from V and 0 bases from J, leaving 10 bases between. The CDR3 loop is CASSVEAQLSGNTIYF. The CDR3 DNA follows: TGTGCCAGCAGCGTAGAGGCACAGCTCTCTGGAAACACCATATATTTT.

The V and J genes are TRBV19 and TRBJ2-2; 7 bases map to TRBD2. CDR1 is LNHDA, CDR2 SQIVND, per germline (reference sequence). The CDR3 runs 14 residues. V was clipped by 3 bases and J by 3 bases; unmatched bases: 1. CDR3 DNA sequence: TGTGCCAGTAGTATTGGACTAGACACCGGGGAGCTGTTTTTT. It specifies CASSIGLDTGELFF.

This chain uses TRBV15 with TRBJ2-1; TRBD2 might be the D (6 bases). The CDR3 runs 10 residues. Trimming left V 9 bases short and J 8 bases short, with 8 bases between. Looked up from germline, CDR1 is LNHNV and CDR2 is YYDKDF (reference sequence). CDR3 DNA: TGTGCCACGCGCGGGGATGAGCAGTTCTTC. This sequence encodes CATRGDEQFF. The entire variable domain, with the rest obtained from reference TRBV15 and TRBJ2-1, is as follows: DAMVIQNPRYQVTQFGKPVTLSCSQTLNHNVMYWYQQKSSQAPKLLFHYYDKDFNNEADTPDNFQSRRPNTSFCFLDIRSPGLGDTAMYLCATRGDEQFFGPGTRLTVL.

The chain is built from TRBV7-9 and TRBJ2-1; 7 bases are a match to TRBD2. This CDR3 has 16 residues. Germline CDR1 reads SEHNR; CDR2 reads FQNEAQ (reference sequence). V dropped 4 bases and J dropped 4; count of bases not matched to a gene: 10. The CDR3 DNA is TGTGCCAGCAGCTCGACGACTAGCTCTCTTTACAATGAGCAGTTCTTC. Protein product: CASSSTTSSLYNEQFF. Together with reference TRBV7-9 and TRBJ2-1, the CDR3 gives the full variable domain: DTGVSQNPRHKITKRGQNVTFRCDPISEHNRLYWYRQTLGQGPEFLTYFQNEAQLEKSRLLSDRFSAERPKGSFSTLEIQRTEQGDSAMYLCASSSTTSSLYNEQFFGPGTRLTVL.

The chain carries TRBV2 and TRBJ1-4; 8 bases map to TRBD1. With V trimmed by 3 bases and J by 8 bases, 5 bases remained unmatched. The germline V gene encodes CDR1 SNHLY and CDR2 FYNNEI. CDR3 length: 14 amino acids. The CDR3 DNA reads TGTGCCAGCAGTGAGGACAGGGCCGGAGAAAAACTGTTTTTT. This sequence encodes CASSEDRAGEKLFF.

The chain uses TRBV12-5 and TRBJ1-5; D call uncertain. This CDR3 is built from 12 residues. Per the germline V gene, CDR1 is LGHNT and CDR2 is FRNRAP. Deletions cut 1 base from V and 7 bases from J, with 5 bases between. The CDR3 loop reads CASGLAFQPQHF. Here the CDR3 DNA reads TGTGCTAGTGGTTTGGCGTTCCAGCCCCAGCATTTT.

The rearrangement uses TRBV6-5 and TRBJ1-6, with D tentatively TRBD1 (6 bases). V was trimmed by 5 bases and J by 14 bases, leaving 13 bases between them. The CDR3 totals 12 residues. Germline-derived CDR1 and CDR2 are MNHEY and SVGAGI. The CDR3 nucleotides read TGTGCCAGCAGTAAGTCGACAGGATCCCTCCACTTT. Its protein is CASSKSTGSLHF.